This passage covers 2 T cell receptor beta chains from one sample sequenced in a study of T cell responses to AZD1222 COVID-19 vaccine. Sequenced by immunoSEQ multiplex PCR; TCRdb stores in-frame clones only, minus some. The sample includes over 15,000 clones, roughly 81% seen only once; the top ten take 21%. Sample: peripheral blood, taken 28 days after the second AZD1222 dose. These receptors were obtained from an adult who received the AZD1222 COVID-19 vaccine.

This chain joins TRBV25-1 and TRBJ1-3; perhaps TRBD1 as D (5 bases). V lost 3 bases to trimming and J lost 4 bases, with 10 bases between them. Germline CDR1 and CDR2: MGHDK and SYGVNS. CDR3 length equals 14 residues. CDR3 protein: CASSDDTGGNTIYF. CDR3 nucleotide sequence: TGTGCCAGCAGTGATGATACAGGAGGAAACACCATATATTTT.

The V gene is TRBV3-1 (or the pseudogene TRBV3-2), the J gene TRBJ2-7; TRBD1 matches at 9 bases. The ends lost 2 bases at V and 3 bases at J; junction bases unmatched: 26. CDR1 and CDR2 (germline): LGHDT, YNNKEL (reference sequence). This CDR3 is 22 amino acids long. The CDR3: CASSQRPGQGYSKTSRLYEQYF. CDR3 in DNA: TGTGCCAGCAGCCAACGTCCGGGACAGGGTTATAGTAAAACGTCTAGGCTCTACGAGCAGTACTTC.